Listed below are T cell receptor beta chains from one sample, sequenced in a study of cytomegalovirus exposure and HLA in healthy donors. The data were produced by immunoSEQ multiplex PCR, yet TCRdb's version contains in-frame clones alone and is incomplete. This sample's clone table lists about 130,000 clones. The sample consisted of PBMCs. These receptor sequences come from a man aged 18 to 29 in good health and CMV-seronegative. CDR3s include the opening cysteine and the closing phenylalanine or tryptophan. The D gene is left open where the match is weak.

V	D	J	DNA	CDR3
TRBV6-5	NA	TRBJ1-1	TGTGCCAGCCTTGAACGTATGGGGGCTGCTTTCTTT	CASLERMGAAFF
TRBV7-2	TRBD1	TRBJ1-1	TGTGCCAGCTTTCGAATCGGACAGGGCTTATTGAACACTGAAGCTTTCTTT	CASFRIGQGLLNTEAFF
TRBV4-3	NA	TRBJ1-1	TGCGCCAGCAGTCGTGAAGCTGGACAATCCCAGTGGGGAGCTTTCTTT	CASSREAGQSQWGAFF
TRBV15	NA	TRBJ1-1	TGTGCCACCAGCAGAGATGTTAGAACAGGCCCCCAGAACACTGAAGCTTTCTTT	CATSRDVRTGPQNTEAFF
TRBV5-8	NA	TRBJ1-5	TGTGCCAGCAGCTTGTTGGGCGTTATTAGCAATCAGCCCCAGCATTTT	CASSLLGVISNQPQHF
TRBV7-2	NA	TRBJ1-1	TGTGCCAGCAGCAAGCGGCTGATAAGTCCTGAAGCTTTCTTT	CASSKRLISPEAFF
TRBV5-1	NA	TRBJ2-7	TGCGCCAGCAGCTTGACGGGGGATACCTACGAGCAGTACTTC	CASSLTGDTYEQYF
TRBV9	TRBD1	TRBJ1-2	TGTGCCAGCAGCCCGTCAGGGGGCAGCAACTATGGCTACACCTTC	CASSPSGGSNYGYTF
TRBV28	TRBD2	TRBJ2-1	TGTGCCAGCAGTTTGCCACGGACTAGCGGGAATTTTGAGCAGTTCTTC	CASSLPRTSGNFEQFF
TRBV10-3	TRBD2	TRBJ2-1	TGTGCCACCAGGACTAGCGGGGGGGCCGACAATGAGCAGTTCTTC	CATRTSGGADNEQFF
TRBV4-1	TRBD1	TRBJ2-2	TGCGCCAGCAGCGATTGGGACAGGGCAAACGGGGAGCTGTTTTTT	CASSDWDRANGELFF
TRBV30	TRBD1	TRBJ1-1	TGTGCCTGGGACGGGACAGCCACTGAAGCTTTCTTT	CAWDGTATEAFF
TRBV7-2	TRBD1	TRBJ1-2	TGTGCCAGCAGCGTAAGGAGGGGGGACAGGAGCGGGAACGACTATGGCTACACCTTC	CASSVRRGDRSGNDYGYTF
TRBV6-6	NA	TRBJ2-5	TGTGCCAGCAGTTGGACAGCTAACCAAGAGACCCAGTACTTC	CASSWTANQETQYF
TRBV9	NA	TRBJ1-2	TGTGCCAGCAGCGTCAGGGAAGGGGATGGCTACACCTTC	CASSVREGDGYTF
TRBV19	NA	TRBJ2-3	TGTGCCAGTAATCCGGGAGTGGGAGATACGCAGTATTTT	CASNPGVGDTQYF
TRBV29-1	TRBD2	TRBJ2-5	TGCAGCGTTGGACTAGCGGGGGGGCAGGAGACCCAGTACTTC	CSVGLAGGQETQYF
TRBV28	TRBD1	TRBJ1-6	TGTGCCAGCAGTTCGCCGGGACAGGTTTGGCCGTCACCCCTCCACTTT	CASSSPGQVWPSPLHF
TRBV30	NA	TRBJ2-2	NA	CAWSLTTGQFGAGELFF
TRBV30	NA	TRBJ2-1	TGTGCCTGGAGTGTAAGCCTCAAAGGGGGTGAGCAGTTCTTC	CAWSVSLKGGEQFF
TRBV5-1	NA	TRBJ2-5	TGCGCCAGCAGCTTGAATCAGGGCGTTAAGGAGACCCAGTACTTC	CASSLNQGVKETQYF
TRBV4-3	NA	TRBJ2-7	TGCGCCAGCAGCCAAGATCGTTCCCCCGGGTACGAGCAGTACTTC	CASSQDRSPGYEQYF
TRBV25-1	TRBD2	TRBJ2-7	TGTGCCAGCAGTGGGGGACTAGCGGGAGGCCCGTCCTACGAGCAGTACTTC	CASSGGLAGGPSYEQYF
TRBV7-9	TRBD2	TRBJ2-2	TGTGCCAGCAGCCTAGGACTAGCGGGAGCCAGTGACACCGGGGAGCTGTTTTTT	CASSLGLAGASDTGELFF
TRBV30	NA	TRBJ2-2	TGTGCCTGGAGCGGGCAGGGGTGGACCGGGGAGCTGTTTTTT	CAWSGQGWTGELFF